This T cell receptor (beta chain) came from a study of vaccination and CD4 T cells after COVID-19. CDR3 length equals 15 residues. The germline gives CDR1 SGHTA, CDR2 FQGNSA. V lost 1 base, J lost 3 bases, and 5 bases stayed unmatched. Concerning this clonotype: Its antigen is still unknown. Because it lacks the conserved phenylalanine or tryptophan at the end, this CDR3 is likely a read error.

Points from the study as a whole: Among convalescent patients, a median roughly 90% of reactive clones emerged only after vaccination.

With the Oncomine TCR Beta short-read assay, DNA from cultured CD4+ T cells was sequenced. Investigators obtained genomic DNA by extraction from cultured CD4+ T cells. One entry per CDR3 protein results from TCRdb running MiXCR on the PCR reads. The sample lists approximately 11,000 distinct CDR3 sequences, 32% occurring once. Regarding treatment: roughly 11-day PBMC culture with coronavirus spike peptide pools or control peptides (ViraFEST assay). Gathered ahead of the COVID-19 pandemic (2011-2018) were the CD4+ T cells of the unexposed donor. ViraFEST grew antigen-specific T cells using peptide pools, then sequenced TCRs.

The TCR originated in a human donor in good health. Material: CD4+ T cells from blood, cultured in vitro. The chain is built from TRBV7-2 and TRBJ1-2, with TRBD1 identical over 7 bases. The DNA for the CDR3 is TGTGCCAGCAGCTTAGGGGACAGAAGATACTATGGCTACACCTCC. Its protein is CASSLGDRRYYGYTS.